Ten or more counts support the clone carrying this TCR beta chain. What it recognizes is unknown. The data were taken from a study of T cells after yellow fever vaccination. On the study more broadly: Fractions of low cell number were prepared using SMART-Seq v4 Ultra Low Input. Study results and limitations: Clones that expanded after primary vaccination mostly reappeared after the booster (96% CD4, approximately 89% CD8).

Per germline, CDR1 MNHNS and CDR2 SASEGT. V shed 2 bases and J 6 bases; nucleotides not matched to a gene: 2. There are 14 residues in the CDR3. TCRdb processed the 5' RACE reads anew with MiXCR; each CDR3 protein has one entry. This table has about 240,000 distinct CDR3 sequences, about 7.1% appearing once. The chain couples TRBV6-1 to TRBJ2-2; 8 nucleotides agree with TRBD1. Material: CD4+ T cells sorted from PBMCs, obtained 15 days after the yellow fever booster vaccination. This clonotype originated in a man aged 25 to 40 who received the YFV17D yellow fever vaccine. CDR3 in DNA: TGTGCCAGCAGTGAACCAGGGGGCTCCGGGGAGCTGTTTTTT. Its protein product is CASSEPGGSGELFF.